This entry is about one T cell receptor (beta chain). Its specificity is unknown. The sample originates from a study of cytomegalovirus exposure and HLA in healthy donors. Study-wide context: Samples from HLA-typed donors yielded about 85 million unique TCRs in an early data release.

The primer mix had 60 Vbeta and 13 Jbeta primers. TCRdb's copy holds only in-frame clones and misses some; the assay was immunoSEQ multiplex PCR. Of roughly 180,000 clones in the sample, approximately 80% were seen once. General observations from the study: Productive rates of about 87% or about 30% were seen for most TCR beta V segments in an earlier analysis.

The clonotype was recovered from a female donor in good health and CMV-seronegative. The sequencing input was PBMCs.

This CDR3 is CASSLGGGTVEQFF. For the CDR3, the DNA is TGTGCCAGCAGCTTAGGGGGAGGGACCGTCGAGCAGTTCTTC. The chain uses TRBV7-3 and TRBJ2-1, with TRBD2 identical over 7 bases. The ends lost 2 bases at V and 10 bases at J; junction bases unmatched: 8. This CDR3 has 14 amino acids. Per germline, CDR1 SGHTA and CDR2 FQGTGA.